These 9 T cell receptor beta chains share one sample of origin, sequenced in a study of Tregs in tolerant kidney transplant recipients. The nonmyeloablative bone marrow transplants came from related graft donors, with transient mixed chimerism. The protocol was immunoSEQ multiplex PCR, while the TCRdb copy is restricted to in-frame clones and leaves out a portion. The data contain roughly 50,000 clones, approximately 90% of them singletons. The material sequenced was CD8+ T cells from blood (PBMCs), taken 12 months after the transplant. Receptors were obtained from a human patient who received a combined kidney and bone marrow transplant. Some T cells may originate from the graft donor.

The CDR3 sequence: CASSIWGEGNQPQHF. CDR3 nucleotide sequence: TGTGCCAGTAGTATCTGGGGGGAGGGCAATCAGCCCCAGCATTTT. The V gene is TRBV19, the J gene TRBJ1-5; perhaps TRBD1 as D (5 bases). Looked up from germline, CDR1 is LNHDA and CDR2 is SQIVND (reference sequence). Trimming stripped 3 bases from V and 2 bases from J, with 11 bases between. This CDR3 spans 15 amino acids.

The genes are TRBV7-2 and TRBJ1-2, with 9 bases identical to TRBD1. CDR1 SGHTA and CDR2 FQGNSA come from the germline V gene. The CDR3 contains 16 residues. With 9 bases clipped from V and 0 bases from J, the junction kept 11 bases outside the gene matches. The CDR3 spells CASRDRGVFANYGYTF. CDR3 bases: TGTGCCAGTCGCGACAGGGGGGTCTTCGCTAACTATGGCTACACCTTC.

The chain recombines TRBV6-5 with TRBJ2-5; D is unresolved. The last part of the DNA fits TRBJ2-7 better; the J call may be wrong. Germline-derived CDR1 and CDR2 are MNHEY and SVGAGI. This CDR3 region has 14 residues. CDR3 region: CASSSPGISYEQYF. CDR3 coding DNA: TGTGCCAGCAGTTCTCCGGGTATCAGCTACGAGCAGTACTTC.

This clone was observed a single time. V usage is TRBV9 and J usage is TRBJ2-7; 7 nucleotides agree with TRBD2. Germline assignment: CDR1 SGDLS and CDR2 YYNGEE. The CDR3 covers 16 residues. Losses at the gene ends were 3 bases for V and 0 bases for J; bases not matched to a gene: 9. In DNA, the CDR3 is TGTGCCAGCAGCGCACCGATTGGGGGGGGCTCCTACGAGCAGTACTTC. Its protein is CASSAPIGGGSYEQYF.

The table lists this clone with a count of one. The J gene is TRBJ2-1, the V gene TRBV25-1; tentative D call: TRBD1 (5 bases). CDR1 is MGHDK, CDR2 SYGVNS, per germline. The CDR3 runs to 15 residues. V was clipped by 6 bases and J by 0 bases, with 12 bases between them. In nucleotides, the CDR3 is TGTGCCAGCAGATCGGACAAGCCCTCCTACAATGAGCAGTTCTTC. This encodes CASRSDKPSYNEQFF.

This sequence joins TRBV6-5 and TRBJ2-1, with TRBD2 matching 14 bases. The J segment lost 10 bases and the V segment lost 5 bases, leaving 4 bases of the junction unmatched. The CDR3 runs 14 residues. CDR1 MNHEY and CDR2 SVGAGI come from the germline V gene. The CDR3 reads CASSDGLAGGEQFF. The CDR3 nucleotides read TGTGCCAGCAGTGATGGACTAGCGGGGGGCGAGCAGTTCTTC.

This chain joins TRBV28 and TRBJ2-1, with D uncertain. This CDR3 contains 16 residues. Germline V gene sequence: CDR1 MDHEN, CDR2 SYDVKM. V lost 6 bases, J lost 2 bases, and 17 bases lay in between. DNA of the CDR3: TGTGCCAGCAGGTCCCTTGACTTTACCCCCTACAATGAGCAGTTCTTC. It is translated as CASRSLDFTPYNEQFF.

V usage is TRBV23-1 and J usage is TRBJ1-5, with D possibly matching TRBD1 (6 bases). TRBV23-1 is labeled an ORF, and its function is uncertain. CDR3 length: 15 amino acids. Trimming removed 0 bases at V and 2 bases at J, with 8 bases between. The CDR3: CASSQSKGGNQPQHF. As DNA, the CDR3 is TGCGCCAGCAGTCAATCGAAGGGGGGCAATCAGCCCCAGCATTTT.

V usage is TRBV6-6 and J usage is TRBJ1-1, with 7 nucleotides matching TRBD1. V lost 7 bases and J lost 5; bases outside the gene matches: 10. CDR3 length equals 14 residues. Germline lookup yields CDR1 MNHNY and CDR2 SVGAGI (reference sequence). CDR3 sequence reads: CASTLTGLITEAFF. In DNA form, the CDR3 reads TGTGCCAGCACTTTGACAGGGTTAATAACTGAAGCTTTCTTT.